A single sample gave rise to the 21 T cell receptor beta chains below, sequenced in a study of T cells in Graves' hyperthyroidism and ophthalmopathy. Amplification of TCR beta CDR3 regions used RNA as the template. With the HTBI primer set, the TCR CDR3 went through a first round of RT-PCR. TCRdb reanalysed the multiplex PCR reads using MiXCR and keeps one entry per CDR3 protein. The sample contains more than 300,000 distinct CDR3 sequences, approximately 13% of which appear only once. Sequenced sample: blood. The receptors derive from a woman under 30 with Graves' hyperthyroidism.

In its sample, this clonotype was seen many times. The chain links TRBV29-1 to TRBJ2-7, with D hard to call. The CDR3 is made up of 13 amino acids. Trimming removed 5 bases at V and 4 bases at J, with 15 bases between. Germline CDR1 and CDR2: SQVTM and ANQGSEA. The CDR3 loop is CSVRVASSYEQYF. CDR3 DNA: TGCAGCGTTCGGGTAGCATCCAGTTACGAGCAGTACTTC.

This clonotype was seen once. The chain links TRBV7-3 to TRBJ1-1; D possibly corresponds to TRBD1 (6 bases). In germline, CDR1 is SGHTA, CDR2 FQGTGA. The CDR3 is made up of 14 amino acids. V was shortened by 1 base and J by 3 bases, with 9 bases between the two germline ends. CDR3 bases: TGTGCCAGCAGCTTAATTGGGGGCGACACTGAAGCTTTCTTT. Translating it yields CASSLIGGDTEAFF.

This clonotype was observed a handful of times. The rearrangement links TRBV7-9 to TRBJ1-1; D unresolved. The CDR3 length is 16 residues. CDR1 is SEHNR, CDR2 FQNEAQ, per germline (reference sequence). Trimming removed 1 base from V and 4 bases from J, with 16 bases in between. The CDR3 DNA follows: TGTGCCAGCAGCTTAGGAGAACAGTCCCTCGGCACTGAAGCTTTCTTT. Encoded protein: CASSLGEQSLGTEAFF. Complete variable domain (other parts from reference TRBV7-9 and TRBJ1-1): DTGVSQNPRHKITKRGQNVTFRCDPISEHNRLYWYRQTLGQGPEFLTYFQNEAQLEKSRLLSDRFSAERPKGSFSTLEIQRTEQGDSAMYLCASSLGEQSLGTEAFFGQGTRLTVV.

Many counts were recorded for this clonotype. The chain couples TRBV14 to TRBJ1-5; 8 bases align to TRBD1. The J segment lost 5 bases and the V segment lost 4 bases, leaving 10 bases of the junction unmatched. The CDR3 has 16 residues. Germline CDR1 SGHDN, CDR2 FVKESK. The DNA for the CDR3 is TGTGCCAGCAGCCCGAAGGGGCTGACAGGGGATCAGCCCCAGCATTTT. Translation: CASSPKGLTGDQPQHF.

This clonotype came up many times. The CDR3 sequence: CASSSDSFNQPQHF. The CDR3, as DNA: TGTGCCAGCAGCTCGGACAGCTTCAATCAGCCCCAGCATTTT. This chain connects TRBV11-2 to TRBJ1-5; possible D gene TRBD1, 6 bases. Germline CDR1 reads SGHAT; CDR2 reads FQNNGV. CDR3 size: 14 residues. Trimming pared 4 bases from V and 3 bases from J, leaving 10 bases between.

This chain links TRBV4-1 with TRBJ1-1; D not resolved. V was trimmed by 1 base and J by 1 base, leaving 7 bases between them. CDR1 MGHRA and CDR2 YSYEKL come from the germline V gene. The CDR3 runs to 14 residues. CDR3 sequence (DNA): TGCGCCAGCAGCCAAGGAAGAGGGAACACTGAAGCTTTCTTT. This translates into CASSQGRGNTEAFF.

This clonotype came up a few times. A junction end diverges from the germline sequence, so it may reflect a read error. CDR3 amino acids: CASSHERTSGGAHEQFF. CDR3 DNA sequence: TGCGCCAGCAGCCACGAACGAACTAGCGGGGGGGCCCATGAGCAGTTCTTC. The chain has TRBV7-3 and TRBJ2-1; 13 bases agree with TRBD2. Per germline, CDR1 SGHTA and CDR2 FQGTGA. This CDR3 comprises 17 residues. The variable domain in full, completed from reference TRBV7-3 and TRBJ2-1, reads GAGVSQTPSNKVTEKGKYVELRCDPISGHTALYWYRQSLGQGPEFLIYFQGTGAADDSGLPNDRFFAVRPEGSVSTLKIQRTERGDSAVYLCASSHERTSGGAHEQFFGPGTRLTVL.

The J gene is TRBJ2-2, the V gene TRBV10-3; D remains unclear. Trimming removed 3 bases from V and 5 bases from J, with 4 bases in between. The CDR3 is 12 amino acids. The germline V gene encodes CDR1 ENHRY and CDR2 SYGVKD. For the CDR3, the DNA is TGTGCCATCAGTGATGAGACCGGGGAGCTGTTTTTT. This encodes CAISDETGELFF.

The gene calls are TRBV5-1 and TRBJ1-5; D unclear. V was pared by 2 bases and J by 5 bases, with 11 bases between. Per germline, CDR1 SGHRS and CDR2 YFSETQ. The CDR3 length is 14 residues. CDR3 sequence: CASSFGVGDQPQHF. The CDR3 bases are TGCGCCAGCAGCTTCGGGGTTGGGGATCAGCCCCAGCATTTT.

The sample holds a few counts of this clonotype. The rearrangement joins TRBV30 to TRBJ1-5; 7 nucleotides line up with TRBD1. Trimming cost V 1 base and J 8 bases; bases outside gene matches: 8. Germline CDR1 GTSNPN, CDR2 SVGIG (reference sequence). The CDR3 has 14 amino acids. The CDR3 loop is CAWSAGQPNEPQHF. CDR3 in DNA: TGTGCCTGGAGTGCGGGACAGCCGAATGAGCCCCAGCATTTT.

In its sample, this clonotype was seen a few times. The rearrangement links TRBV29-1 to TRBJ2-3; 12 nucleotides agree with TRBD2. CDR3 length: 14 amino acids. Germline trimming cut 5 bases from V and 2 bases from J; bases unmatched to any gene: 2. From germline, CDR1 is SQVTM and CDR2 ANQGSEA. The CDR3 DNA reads TGCAGCGTTACTAGCGGGGGGACCACAGATACGCAGTATTTT. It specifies CSVTSGGTTDTQYF.

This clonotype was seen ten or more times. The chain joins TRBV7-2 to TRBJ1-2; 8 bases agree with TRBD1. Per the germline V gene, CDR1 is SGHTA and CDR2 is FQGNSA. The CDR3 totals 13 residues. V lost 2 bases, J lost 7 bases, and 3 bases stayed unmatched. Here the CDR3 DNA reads TGTGCCAGCAGCTTACCTGGGACAGGTGGCTACACCTTC. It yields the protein CASSLPGTGGYTF.

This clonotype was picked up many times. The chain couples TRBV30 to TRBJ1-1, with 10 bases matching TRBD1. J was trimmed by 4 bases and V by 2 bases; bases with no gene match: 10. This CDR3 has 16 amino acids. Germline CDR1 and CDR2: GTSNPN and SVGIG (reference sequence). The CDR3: CAWSPRDRGVGTEAFF. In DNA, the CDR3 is TGTGCCTGGAGTCCTAGGGACAGGGGAGTCGGCACTGAAGCTTTCTTT.

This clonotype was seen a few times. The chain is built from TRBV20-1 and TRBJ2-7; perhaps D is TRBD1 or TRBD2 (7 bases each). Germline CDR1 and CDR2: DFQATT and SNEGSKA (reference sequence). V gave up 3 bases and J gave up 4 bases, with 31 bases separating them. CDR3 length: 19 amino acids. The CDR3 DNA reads TGCAGTGCTAGGAGGGACAGAGAGCCCTTTGGCGGGAGTTGGTACGAGCAGTACTTC. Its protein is CSARRDREPFGGSWYEQYF.

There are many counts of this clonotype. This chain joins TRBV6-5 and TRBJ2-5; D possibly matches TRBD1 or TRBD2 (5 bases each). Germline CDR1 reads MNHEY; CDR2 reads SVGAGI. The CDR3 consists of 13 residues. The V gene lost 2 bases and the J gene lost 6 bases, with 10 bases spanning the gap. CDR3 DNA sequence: TGTGCCAGCAGTTACGCGAGGGGTAAGACCCAGTACTTC. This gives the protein CASSYARGKTQYF.

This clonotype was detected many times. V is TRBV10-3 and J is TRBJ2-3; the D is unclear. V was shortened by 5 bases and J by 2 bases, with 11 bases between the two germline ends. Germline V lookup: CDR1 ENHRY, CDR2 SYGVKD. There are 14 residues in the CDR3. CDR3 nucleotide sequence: TGTGCCATCAGTTGGGCCGAAATCACAGATACGCAGTATTTT. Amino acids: CAISWAEITDTQYF.

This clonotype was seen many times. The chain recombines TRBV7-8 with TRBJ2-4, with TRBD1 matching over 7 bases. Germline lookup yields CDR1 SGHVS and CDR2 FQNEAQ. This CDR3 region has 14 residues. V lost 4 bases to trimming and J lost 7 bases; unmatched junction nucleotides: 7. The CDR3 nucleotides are TGTGCCAGCAGCTCCTCCGGACAGGAGAACATTCAGTACTTC. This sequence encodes CASSSSGQENIQYF.

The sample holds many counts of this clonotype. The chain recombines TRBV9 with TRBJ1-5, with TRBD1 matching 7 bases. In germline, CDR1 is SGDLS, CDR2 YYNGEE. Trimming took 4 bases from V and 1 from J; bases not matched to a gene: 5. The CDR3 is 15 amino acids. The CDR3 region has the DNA TGTGCCAGCAGCCTGACAGGGTTGAGCAATCAGCCCCAGCATTTT. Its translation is CASSLTGLSNQPQHF.

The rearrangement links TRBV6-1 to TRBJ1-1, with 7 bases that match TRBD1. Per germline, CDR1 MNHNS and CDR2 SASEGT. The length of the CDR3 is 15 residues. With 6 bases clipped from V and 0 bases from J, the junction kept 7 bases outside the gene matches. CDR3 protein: CASRRDRDMNTEAFF. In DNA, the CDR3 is TGTGCCAGCAGGAGAGACAGGGACATGAACACTGAAGCTTTCTTT.

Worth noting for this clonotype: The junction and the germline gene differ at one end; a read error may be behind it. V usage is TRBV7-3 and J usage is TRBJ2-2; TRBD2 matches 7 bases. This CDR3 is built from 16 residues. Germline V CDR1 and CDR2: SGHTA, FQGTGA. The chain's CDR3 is CASSVWGGKNTRELFF. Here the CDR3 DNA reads TGTGCCAGCAGCGTGTGGGGGGGAAAGAACACCAGGGAGCTGTTTTTT.

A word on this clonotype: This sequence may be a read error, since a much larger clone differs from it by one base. The DNA of the CDR3 is TGTGCCAGCGGGGGGCGAATCCTTTCTAATTCACCCCTCCACTTT. This gives the protein CASGGRILSNSPLHF. The chain joins TRBV2 to TRBJ1-6; weak D call: TRBD1 (6 bases). V lost 8 bases and J lost 6, with 17 bases in between. Germline values: CDR1 SNHLY, CDR2 FYNNEI. CDR3 size: 15 residues.